The source of this TCR beta chain is a study of blood T cell repertoires in COVID-19. Study in general: Whether acute or convalescent, the COVID-19 samples came from the United States, Italy and Spain. PBMCs, B-cell-depleted T cells, or T cells were the source of the cDNA or gDNA that made up the material.

Authors' methods: Quantification of nucleated cells was approximated via reference gene primer amplification. TCRdb keeps only in-frame clones here, not all; method: immunoSEQ multiplex PCR. V and J calls and clone size are as listed in that table; D and trimming were resolved from the DNA. Of approximately 88,000 clones listed, more than 75% are singletons. The sequenced sample was peripheral blood. The receptor was isolated from a woman older than 75 with active or convalescent COVID-19.

The CDR3 DNA reads TGTGCCAGCCGACCCCAGACAGGGGACAACTATGGCTACACCTTC. Encoded protein: CASRPQTGDNYGYTF. The V gene is TRBV7-6, the J gene TRBJ1-2; 8 nucleotides match TRBD1. The CDR3 extends over 15 amino acids. The V gene end was trimmed by 8 bases and the J gene end by 2 bases; junction bases not matched to a gene: 10. Germline CDR1 and CDR2: SGHVS and FNYEAQ.